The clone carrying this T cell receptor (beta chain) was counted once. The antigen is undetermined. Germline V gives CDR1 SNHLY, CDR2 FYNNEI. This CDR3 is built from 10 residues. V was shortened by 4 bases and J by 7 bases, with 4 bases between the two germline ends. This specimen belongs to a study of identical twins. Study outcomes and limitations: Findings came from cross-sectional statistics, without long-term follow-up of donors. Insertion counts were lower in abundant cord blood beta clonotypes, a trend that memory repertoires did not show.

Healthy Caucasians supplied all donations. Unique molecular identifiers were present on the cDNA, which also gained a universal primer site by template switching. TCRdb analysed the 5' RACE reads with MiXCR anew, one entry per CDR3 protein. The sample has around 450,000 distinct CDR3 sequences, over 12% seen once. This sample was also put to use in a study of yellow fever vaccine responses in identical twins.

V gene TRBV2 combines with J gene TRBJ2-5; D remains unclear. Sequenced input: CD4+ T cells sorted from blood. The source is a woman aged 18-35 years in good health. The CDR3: CASSAVTQYF. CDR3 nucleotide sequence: TGTGCCAGCAGTGCGGTGACCCAGTACTTC.